This T cell receptor beta chain was observed in a study of cytomegalovirus exposure and HLA in healthy donors. PCR used 60 Vbeta primers and 13 Jbeta primers. Profiled with immunoSEQ multiplex PCR; TCRdb holds only in-frame clones, not every one. The table has about 180,000 clones, 82% seen once. Trimming took 6 bases from V and 3 from J; bases not matched to a gene: 1. The CDR3 is made up of 14 amino acids. Germline V gene lookup returns CDR1 LNHDA and CDR2 SQIVND (reference sequence). The V call is TRBV19, the J call TRBJ2-5, with 13 bases matching TRBD2. The TCR originated in a man in his forties or fifties in good health and CMV-seronegative. The sequencing sample was made of PBMCs. CDR3 residues: CASRTSGGKETQYF. CDR3 nucleotide sequence: TGTGCCAGTAGGACTAGCGGGGGGAAAGAGACCCAGTACTTC.